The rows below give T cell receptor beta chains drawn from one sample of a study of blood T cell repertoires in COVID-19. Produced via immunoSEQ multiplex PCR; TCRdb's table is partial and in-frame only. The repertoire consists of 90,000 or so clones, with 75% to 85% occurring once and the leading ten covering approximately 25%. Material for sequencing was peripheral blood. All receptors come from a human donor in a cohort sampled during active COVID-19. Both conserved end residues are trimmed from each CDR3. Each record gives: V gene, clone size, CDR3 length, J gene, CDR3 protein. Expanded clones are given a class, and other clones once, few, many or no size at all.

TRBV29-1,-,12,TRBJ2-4,SAAGTGERNIQY
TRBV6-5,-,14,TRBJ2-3,ASSYGLAGVADTQY
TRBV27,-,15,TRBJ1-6,ASSLSSGGVRSSPLH
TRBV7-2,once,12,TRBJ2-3,ASSPDRGSDTQY
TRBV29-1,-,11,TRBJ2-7,SGGRTGGGEQY
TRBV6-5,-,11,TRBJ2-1,ASRGQGMNEQF
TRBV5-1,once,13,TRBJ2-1,ASSRTGGSDHEQF
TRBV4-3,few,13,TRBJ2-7,ASSQDATEPYEQY
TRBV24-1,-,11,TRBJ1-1,ATRNTENTEAF
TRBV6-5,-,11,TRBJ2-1,ASTIAEPNEQF
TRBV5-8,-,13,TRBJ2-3,ASRAGPGLSLTQY
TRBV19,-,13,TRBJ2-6,ASSLLSSGANVLT
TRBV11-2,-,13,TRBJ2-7,ASSLMARGWYEQY
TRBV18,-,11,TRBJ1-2,AGRRQVGSGYT
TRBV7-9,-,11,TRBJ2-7,ASSLGQGREQY
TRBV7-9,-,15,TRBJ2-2,ASSLGSGTSGTGELF
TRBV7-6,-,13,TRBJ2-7,ASSARTGADYEQY
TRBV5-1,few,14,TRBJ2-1,ASSLGLAEKYNEQF
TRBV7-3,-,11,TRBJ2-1,ASSLIVAGEQF
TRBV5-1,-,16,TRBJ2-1,ASSSRTMGGTRNNEQF
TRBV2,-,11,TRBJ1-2,ASRSNQGNGYT
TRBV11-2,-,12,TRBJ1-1,ASSFVSGGTEAF
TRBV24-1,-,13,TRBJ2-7,ATSDSLAGGYEQY
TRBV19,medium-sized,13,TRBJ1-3,ASSVGLNSGNTIY
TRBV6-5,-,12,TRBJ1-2,ASSRIQGVYGYT
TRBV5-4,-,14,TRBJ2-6,ASSLPTGSGANVLT
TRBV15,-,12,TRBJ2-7,ATSRDLTAYEQY